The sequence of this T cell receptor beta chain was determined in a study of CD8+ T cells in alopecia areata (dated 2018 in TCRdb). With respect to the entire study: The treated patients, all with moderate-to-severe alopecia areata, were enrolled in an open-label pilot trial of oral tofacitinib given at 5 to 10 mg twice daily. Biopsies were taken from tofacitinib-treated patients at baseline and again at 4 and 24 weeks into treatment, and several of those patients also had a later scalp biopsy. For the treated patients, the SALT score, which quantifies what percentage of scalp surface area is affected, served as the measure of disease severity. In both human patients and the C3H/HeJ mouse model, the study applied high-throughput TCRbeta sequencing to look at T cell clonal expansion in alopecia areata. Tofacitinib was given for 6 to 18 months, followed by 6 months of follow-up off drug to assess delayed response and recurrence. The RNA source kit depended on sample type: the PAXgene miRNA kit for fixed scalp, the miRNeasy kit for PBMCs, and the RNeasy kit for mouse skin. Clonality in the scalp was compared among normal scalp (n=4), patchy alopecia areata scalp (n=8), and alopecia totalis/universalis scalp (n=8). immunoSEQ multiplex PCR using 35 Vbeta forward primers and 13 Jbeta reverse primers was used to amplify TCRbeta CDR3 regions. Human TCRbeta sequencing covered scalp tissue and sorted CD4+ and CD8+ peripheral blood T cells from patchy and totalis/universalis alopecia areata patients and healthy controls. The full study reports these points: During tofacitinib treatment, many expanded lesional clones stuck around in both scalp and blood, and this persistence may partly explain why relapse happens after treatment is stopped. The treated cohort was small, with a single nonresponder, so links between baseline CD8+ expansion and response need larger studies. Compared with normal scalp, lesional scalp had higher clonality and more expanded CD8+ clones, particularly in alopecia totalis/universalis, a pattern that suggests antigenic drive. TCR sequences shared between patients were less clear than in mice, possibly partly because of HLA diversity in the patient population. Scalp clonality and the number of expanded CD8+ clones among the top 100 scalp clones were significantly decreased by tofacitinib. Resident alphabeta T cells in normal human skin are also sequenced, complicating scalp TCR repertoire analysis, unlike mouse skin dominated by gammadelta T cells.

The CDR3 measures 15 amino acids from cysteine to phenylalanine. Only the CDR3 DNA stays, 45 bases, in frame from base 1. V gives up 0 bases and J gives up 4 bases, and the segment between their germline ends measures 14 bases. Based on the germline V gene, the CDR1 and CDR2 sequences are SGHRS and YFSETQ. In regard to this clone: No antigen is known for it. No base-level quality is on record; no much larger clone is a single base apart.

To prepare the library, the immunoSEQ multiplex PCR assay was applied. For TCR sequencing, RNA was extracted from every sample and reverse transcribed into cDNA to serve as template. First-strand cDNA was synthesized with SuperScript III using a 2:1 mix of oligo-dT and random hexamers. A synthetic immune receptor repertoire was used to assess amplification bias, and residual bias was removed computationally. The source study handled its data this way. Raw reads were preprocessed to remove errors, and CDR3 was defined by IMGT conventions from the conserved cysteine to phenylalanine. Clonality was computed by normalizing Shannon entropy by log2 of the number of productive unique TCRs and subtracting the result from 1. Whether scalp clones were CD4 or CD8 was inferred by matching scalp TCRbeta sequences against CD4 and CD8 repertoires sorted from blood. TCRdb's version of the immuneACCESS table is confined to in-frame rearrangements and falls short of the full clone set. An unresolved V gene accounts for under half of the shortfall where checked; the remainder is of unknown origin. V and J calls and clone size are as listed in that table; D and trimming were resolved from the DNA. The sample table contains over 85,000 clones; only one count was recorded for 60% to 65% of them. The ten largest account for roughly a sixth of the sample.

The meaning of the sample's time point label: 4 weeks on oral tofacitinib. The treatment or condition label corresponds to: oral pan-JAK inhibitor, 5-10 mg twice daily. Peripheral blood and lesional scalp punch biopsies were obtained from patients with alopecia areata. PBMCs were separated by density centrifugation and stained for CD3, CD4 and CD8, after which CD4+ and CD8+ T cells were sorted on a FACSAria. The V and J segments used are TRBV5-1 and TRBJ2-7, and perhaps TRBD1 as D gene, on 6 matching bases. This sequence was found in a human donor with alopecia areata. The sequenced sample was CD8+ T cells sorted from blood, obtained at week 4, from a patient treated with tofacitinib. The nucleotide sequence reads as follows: TGCGCCAGCAGCTTGGAGGGGCTAGGGACATACGAGCAGTACTTC. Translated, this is CASSLEGLGTYEQYF. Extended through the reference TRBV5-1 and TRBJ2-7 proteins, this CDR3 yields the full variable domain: KAGVTQTPRYLIKTRGQQVTLSCSPISGHRSVSWYQQTPGQGLQFLFEYFSETQRNKGNFPGRFSGRQFSNSRSEMNVSTLELGDSALYLCASSLEGLGTYEQYFGPGTRLTVT.